The T cell receptor beta chain described here comes from a study of CXCR3-negative and CXCR3-positive naive CD8 T cells. The CDR3 totals 15 residues. The V gene's germline CDR1 is MGHDK and CDR2 SYGVNS. Naive CD8+ T cells displayed a CD45RO-CCR7+CD27+CD95- phenotype. As concerns this clonotype: Its antigen is undetermined.

Study results and caveats: CXCR3-positive naive cells carried more hydrophobic TRB CDR3s than CXCR3-negative ones. Unlike memory cells, which differed, naive CXCR3-negative and CXCR3-positive cells had similar TRBV-TRBJ usage. Cryopreserved cells showed partially decreased CXCR3 expression, and most assays used fresh PBMCs.

The libraries of TRB cDNA were prepared using 5' RACE with UMI labels. TCRdb re-called the 5' RACE reads; one entry per CDR3 protein, DNA not given. This sample's table has tens of thousands of distinct CDR3 sequences. This receptor was taken from a human donor in good health. Some clones in this sample may be carry-over from other donors' samples. The V gene is TRBV25-1, the J gene TRBJ2-7; TCRdb selects TRBD1, and the lack of DNA leaves this call unchecked. Material: naive CXCR3- CD8+ T cells from blood. This sample's subset: CD45RO-CCR7+CD27+CD95- naive CD8+ T cells lacking CXCR3 (TNR3-). This CDR3 reads CASSETLEGTDEQYF.